These 20 T cell receptor beta chains were all obtained from the same sample, sequenced in a study of blood T cells in healthy people across ages. A J-beta primer mix and a sample-barcoded 5' primer were used in a second PCR of roughly 7 to 12 cycles. TCRdb itself ran the 5' RACE reads through MiXCR, one entry per CDR3 protein. The sample records hundreds of thousands of distinct CDR3 sequences, roughly 64% being singletons. Sequenced material: blood. Receptors were obtained from a man aged 30-40 years in good health.

This clonotype was recorded a few times. CDR3 region: CASSETPGGAQPQHF. The CDR3 nucleotides are TGTGCCAGCAGTGAGACCCCAGGGGGAGCTCAGCCCCAGCATTTT. The chain carries TRBV28 and TRBJ1-5, with 7 positions matching TRBD1. The CDR3 covers 15 residues. Germline CDR1 and CDR2: MDHEN and SYDVKM. Trimming cost V 5 bases and J 6 bases; bases outside gene matches: 10.

This clonotype was seen just once. The chain has TRBV6-4 and TRBJ2-3, with D perhaps TRBD1 (6 bases). The CDR3 is made up of 14 amino acids. The germline gives CDR1 MRHNA, CDR2 SNTAGT. Trimming cost V 6 bases and J 5 bases, with 15 bases left between them. CDR3 DNA sequence: TGTGCCAGCAGCCCTAACAGGGCAGGAGATACGCAGTATTTT. Amino acids: CASSPNRAGDTQYF.

This rearrangement joins TRBV7-2 to TRBJ2-3, with D possibly matching TRBD2 (6 bases). The CDR3 is 14 residues long. Trimming took off 1 base at V and 7 bases at J, with 12 bases between the two ends. The germline V gene encodes CDR1 SGHTA and CDR2 FQGNSA. In nucleotides, the CDR3 is TGTGCCAGCAGCTTAGGGGGACTCTCGAATACGCAGTATTTT. Protein product: CASSLGGLSNTQYF.

The chain links TRBV3-1 to TRBJ1-5; 7 bases map to TRBD1. J was trimmed by 6 bases and V by 1 base; bases with no gene match: 6. Germline CDR1 reads LGHDT; CDR2 reads YNNKEL (reference sequence). The CDR3 length is 15 residues. CDR3 region: CASSQGQGGGQPQHF. The CDR3 DNA is TGTGCCAGCAGCCAAGGACAGGGTGGCGGTCAGCCCCAGCATTTT.

This clonotype has just a few counts. The chain is built from TRBV15 and TRBJ1-6; D is unclear. The germline CDR1 and CDR2 sequences are LNHNV and YYDKDF (reference sequence). Trimming cost V 3 bases and J 6 bases, with 18 bases left between them. The CDR3 has 17 residues. The CDR3 region is CATSRSKGAGSNSPLHF. Here the CDR3 DNA reads TGTGCCACCAGCAGGTCTAAGGGAGCGGGTTCTAATTCACCCCTCCACTTT. Together with reference TRBV15 and TRBJ1-6, the CDR3 gives the full variable domain: DAMVIQNPRYQVTQFGKPVTLSCSQTLNHNVMYWYQQKSSQAPKLLFHYYDKDFNNEADTPDNFQSRRPNTSFCFLDIRSPGLGDTAMYLCATSRSKGAGSNSPLHFGNGTRLTVT.

V usage is TRBV6-1 and J usage is TRBJ2-4, with TRBD2 identical over 7 bases. This CDR3 is built from 12 residues. Trimming at V came to 5 bases and at J to 9 bases, leaving 4 bases not matched to a gene. Per germline, CDR1 MNHNS and CDR2 SASEGT. DNA for the CDR3: TGTGCCAGCAGTCTCCGGGAGGCCATTCAGTACTTC. Encoded protein: CASSLREAIQYF.

This clonotype was observed a handful of times. V usage is TRBV6-5 and J usage is TRBJ2-1; TRBD2 aligns across 9 bases. The CDR3 has 14 amino acids. V shed 8 bases and J 15 bases; nucleotides not matched to a gene: 17. In germline, CDR1 is MNHEY, CDR2 SVGAGI. CDR3 protein: CASSPTLTSGGGFF. The CDR3 DNA sequence: TGTGCCAGCTCTCCAACTTTGACTAGCGGTGGGGGGTTCTTC.

The gene calls are TRBV20-1 and TRBJ2-1; 10 bases agree with TRBD2. There are 16 residues in the CDR3. After removal of 3 bases from V and 3 bases from J, the junction contained 8 bases not matched to a gene. CDR1 and CDR2 from the germline V gene are DFQATT and SNEGSKA (reference sequence). The CDR3 here is CSASSPGLAIYNEQFF. For the CDR3, the DNA is TGCAGTGCTAGTTCACCGGGACTAGCGATCTACAATGAGCAGTTCTTC.

The gene calls are TRBV20-1 and TRBJ1-1; unclear D gene. V was shortened by 8 bases and J by 1 base, with 23 bases between the two germline ends. This CDR3 contains 16 residues. CDR1 is DFQATT and CDR2 is SNEGSKA in the germline V gene (reference sequence). CDR3 region: CSSYREWSARNTEAFF. CDR3 bases: TGCAGTTCCTACCGGGAGTGGAGTGCCAGGAACACTGAAGCTTTCTTT.

V and J are TRBV2 and TRBJ2-7; 7 nucleotides align to TRBD2. Per germline, CDR1 SNHLY and CDR2 FYNNEI. The CDR3 is 17 residues long. V shed 5 bases and J 2 bases; nucleotides not matched to a gene: 15. CDR3 region: CASSYRQSGMYTYEQYF. In DNA, the CDR3 is TGTGCCAGCAGTTATCGTCAAAGCGGGATGTATACCTACGAGCAGTACTTC.

V is TRBV12-3 or TRBV12-4 and J is TRBJ2-1; 14 nucleotides agree with TRBD2. The V segment lost 3 bases and the J segment 7 bases; nucleotides outside the gene matches: 8. The CDR3 has 17 amino acids. CDR3 in amino acids: CASSFAPGLAGANEQFF. The CDR3 DNA reads as TGTGCCAGCAGTTTCGCCCCGGGACTAGCGGGAGCAAATGAGCAGTTCTTC.

The chain links TRBV20-1 to TRBJ2-3; 8 bases are shared with TRBD2. The germline V gene encodes CDR1 DFQATT and CDR2 SNEGSKA (reference sequence). This CDR3 contains 18 residues. V was pared by 0 bases and J by 3 bases, with 14 bases of the junction left unmatched. CDR3 coding DNA: TGCAGTGCTAGAGATTTGTTAGCGGGAAATTTGGGGACAGATACGCAGTATTTT. It yields the protein CSARDLLAGNLGTDTQYF.

Regarding this clonotype: The junction differs from germline at one of its ends, possibly a read error. The chain is built from TRBV30 and TRBJ1-2; D not resolved. Germline V gene data show CDR1 as GTSNPN and CDR2 as SVGIG (reference sequence). The CDR3 runs to 11 residues. CDR3 in DNA: TGCGCCTGGAGTCTAGCCTATGGCTACACCTTC. This codes for CAWSLAYGYTF.

The chain employs TRBV6-6 and TRBJ2-5; a possible D gene is TRBD2 (6 bases). The V gene's germline CDR1 is MNHNY and CDR2 SVGAGI (reference sequence). The CDR3 is 17 amino acids. V was cut by 2 bases and J by 2 bases, with 18 bases left in between. The CDR3 sequence: CASSYRGGLSGQETQYF. The CDR3 coding sequence is TGTGCCAGCAGTTACCGCGGCGGCCTTAGCGGACAAGAGACCCAGTACTTC.

This clonotype was seen once. The chain employs TRBV21-1 and TRBJ2-1; the table's D call, TRBD1, has no DNA check behind it. TRBV21-1 represents a pseudogene. This CDR3 spans 16 amino acids. The chain's CDR3 is CASSPRRRGNYNEQFF. The CDR3 nucleotides are TGTGCCAGCAGCCCCCGGAGGCGGGGGAACTACAATGAGCAGTTCTTC.

The chain uses TRBV2 and TRBJ2-1, with D tentatively TRBD1 or TRBD2 (5 bases each). CDR3 size: 8 residues. CDR1 SNHLY and CDR2 FYNNEI come from the germline V gene. CDR3 in amino acids: CAGDEQFF. CDR3 bases: TGTGCGGGGGATGAGCAGTTCTTC. Full variable domain (remainder filled in from reference TRBV2 and TRBJ2-1): EPEVTQTPSHQVTQMGQEVILRCVPISNHLYFYWYRQILGQKVEFLVSFYNNEISEKSEIFDDQFSVERPDGSNFTLKIRSTKLEDSAMYFCAGDEQFFGPGTRLTVL.

This clonotype has a handful of counts. The V gene is TRBV20-1, the J gene TRBJ2-5; 14 nucleotides align to TRBD2. Germline V gene lookup returns CDR1 DFQATT and CDR2 SNEGSKA (reference sequence). V shed 5 bases and J 0 bases; nucleotides not matched to a gene: 11. This CDR3 spans 18 amino acids. The DNA of the CDR3 is TGCAGTGCTTCCGCGCGGACTAGCGGGAGGTGGTACCAAGAGACCCAGTACTTC. This encodes CSASARTSGRWYQETQYF.

The chain joins TRBV2 to TRBJ2-7; 9 bases align to TRBD1. Near its end, the DNA agrees better with TRBJ2-5, so the J call may be wrong. This CDR3 has 15 residues. Germline loops: CDR1 SNHLY, CDR2 FYNNEI. The CDR3 loop is CASSEEGQGGETQYF. CDR3 in DNA: TGTGCCAGCAGTGAGGAGGGACAGGGAGGCGAGACCCAGTACTTC.

The sample holds one count of this clonotype. This chain uses TRBV5-6 with TRBJ2-7; D is perhaps TRBD1 (5 bases). The ends were cut back, 7 bases at V and 0 bases at J, with 20 bases in the middle. The germline V gene has CDR1 SGHDT and CDR2 YYEEEE. The CDR3 length is 16 residues. The CDR3 loop is CASGPYPTVLSYEQYF. The CDR3 DNA is TGTGCCAGCGGACCTTACCCGACAGTCCTCTCCTACGAGCAGTACTTC.

The chain employs TRBV11-1 and TRBJ1-5, with D unclear. The ends were cut back, 2 bases at V and 1 base at J, with 9 bases in the middle. CDR3 length: 15 amino acids. Germline values: CDR1 SGHAT, CDR2 FQDESV (reference sequence). Here the CDR3 DNA reads TGTGCCAGCAGCTTATGGGAGTGGAGCAATCAGCCCCAGCATTTT. Amino acids: CASSLWEWSNQPQHF.